These 5 T cell receptor beta chains were sequenced from one sample in a study of spatial heterogeneity in lung cancer. TCRdb re-analysed the 5' RACE reads in MiXCR, keeping a single row per CDR3 protein. The sample shows 4,200 or so distinct CDR3 sequences, about a tenth of them seen only once. Stated time point: sample taken at primary tumor resection. No cells were sorted before sequencing. The whole RNA sequenced was extracted from tumor, nontumor lung or frozen PBMC. Here the sequenced sample was PBMCs, taken at surgery. These receptor sequences come from a male donor with early-stage non-small cell lung cancer.

The table lists this clonotype with many counts. The V call is TRBV3-1, the J call TRBJ2-2; 11 bases map to TRBD2. The CDR3 totals 17 residues. J lost 2 bases, V lost 1 base, and 3 bases had no gene match. CDR1 and CDR2 (germline): LGHDT, YNNKEL (reference sequence). As DNA, the CDR3 is TGTGCCAGCAGCCAAGGCACTAGCGGGGGAAACACCGGGGAGCTGTTTTTT. Translation gives CASSQGTSGGNTGELFF.

This clonotype is classed as medium-sized. V gene TRBV7-6 combines with J gene TRBJ2-7; 11 nucleotides align to TRBD2. Looked up from germline, CDR1 is SGHVS and CDR2 is FNYEAQ. This CDR3 contains 13 residues. Trimming at V came to 6 bases and at J to 3 bases, leaving 1 base not matched to a gene. CDR3 sequence (DNA): TGTGCCAGCAGTCTAGCGGGGGGCTACGAGCAGTACTTC. Translated, it gives CASSLAGGYEQYF.

This clonotype was detected ten times or more. Without the conserved terminal phenylalanine or tryptophan, this CDR3 likely stems from a read error. The DNA is left out, because the CDR3 cannot be placed on it with certainty; the CDR3 is given as TCRdb lists it. The CDR3 sequence: CASSRSSGGPVFL. The J gene is TRBJ2-7, the V gene TRBV3-1; whether TRBD2, the table's D call, matches the DNA was not checked. Germline-derived CDR1 and CDR2 are LGHDT and YNNKEL (reference sequence). A total of 13 residues make up the CDR3, ends included.

This clonotype was detected a few times. This rearrangement joins TRBV10-3 to TRBJ2-7; tentative D call: TRBD2 (6 bases). Germline-derived CDR1 and CDR2 are ENHRY and SYGVKD. The germline V and J ends were trimmed by 4 bases and 0 bases, with 13 bases remaining between them. This CDR3 has 15 residues. This CDR3 is CAISGKDGSSYEQYF. The CDR3 DNA follows: TGTGCCATCAGTGGGAAGGACGGGAGCTCCTACGAGCAGTACTTC.

The chain employs TRBV12-3 or TRBV12-4 and TRBJ2-1; D unresolved. The germline V and J ends were trimmed by 0 bases and 0 bases, with 3 bases remaining between them. CDR3 size: 14 residues. The CDR3 protein is CASSLAGSYNEQFF. The CDR3 DNA sequence: TGTGCCAGCAGTTTAGCGGGCTCCTACAATGAGCAGTTCTTC.